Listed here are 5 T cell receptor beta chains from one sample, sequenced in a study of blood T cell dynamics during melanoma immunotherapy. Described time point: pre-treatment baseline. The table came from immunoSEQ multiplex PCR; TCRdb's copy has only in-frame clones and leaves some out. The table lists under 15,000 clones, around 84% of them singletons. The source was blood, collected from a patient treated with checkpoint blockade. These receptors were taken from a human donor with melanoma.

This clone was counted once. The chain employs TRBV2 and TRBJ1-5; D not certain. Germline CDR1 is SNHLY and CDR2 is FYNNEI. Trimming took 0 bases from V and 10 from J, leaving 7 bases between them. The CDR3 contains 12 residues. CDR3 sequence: CASSEARGPQHF. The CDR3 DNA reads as TGTGCCAGCAGTGAAGCTAGAGGTCCCCAGCATTTT.

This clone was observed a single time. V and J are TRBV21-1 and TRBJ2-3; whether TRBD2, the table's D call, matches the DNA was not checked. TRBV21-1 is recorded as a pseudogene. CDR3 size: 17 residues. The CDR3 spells CASRKRKIAASTDTQYF. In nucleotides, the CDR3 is TGTGCCAGCAGAAAAAGGAAGATAGCGGCGAGCACAGATACGCAGTATTTT.

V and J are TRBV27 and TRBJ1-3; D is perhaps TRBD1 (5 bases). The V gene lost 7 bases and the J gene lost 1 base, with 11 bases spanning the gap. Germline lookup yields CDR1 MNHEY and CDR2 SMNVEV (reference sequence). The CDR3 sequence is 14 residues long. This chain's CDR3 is CASMGHGSGNTIYF. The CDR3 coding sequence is TGTGCCAGCATGGGGCATGGGTCTGGAAACACCATATATTTT.

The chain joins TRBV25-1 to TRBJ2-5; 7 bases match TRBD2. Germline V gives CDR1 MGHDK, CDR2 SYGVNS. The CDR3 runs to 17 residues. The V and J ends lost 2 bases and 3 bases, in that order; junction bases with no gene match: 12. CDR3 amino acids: CASSEGRGGGYEETQYF. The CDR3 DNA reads TGTGCCAGCAGTGAAGGGAGGGGCGGAGGATACGAAGAGACCCAGTACTTC.

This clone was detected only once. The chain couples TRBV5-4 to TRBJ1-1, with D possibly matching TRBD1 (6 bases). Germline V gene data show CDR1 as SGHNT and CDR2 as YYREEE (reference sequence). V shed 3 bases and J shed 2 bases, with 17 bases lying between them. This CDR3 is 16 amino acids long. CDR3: CASSYPTQGRNTEAFF. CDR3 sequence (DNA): TGTGCCAGCAGCTACCCCACGCAGGGGAGAAACACTGAAGCTTTCTTT.